This T cell receptor beta chain was sequenced in a study of shared clonotypes between healthy human individuals. Study information: Sampling drew on donors who were a couple of women and three men aged 18 to 49. Per donor, three plates held CD4 naive cells, three held CD4 memory, two held CD8 naive and one held CD8 memory.

Study-wide results and caveats: Several donors held about 5% of naive CD4 clonotypes in common.

Using immunoSEQ multiplex PCR, the repertoire was profiled, and TCRdb retains in-frame clones only, with some absent. The profile shows about 1.4 million clones, about 96% of them singletons. This CDR3 is built from 15 residues. With 1 base removed from V and 6 bases from J, the gap between germline ends came to 16 bases. Germline loops: CDR1 LNHNV, CDR2 YYDKDF (reference sequence). Worth noting for this clone: Its specificity is unknown.

Participating donors were healthy, HIV-negative adults free of recent acute infections or vaccinations. This TCR was sampled from a man aged 25 to 40 in good health. This rearrangement joins TRBV15 to TRBJ2-7; D is possibly TRBD2 (5 bases). Sequenced input: naive CD4+ T cells sorted from blood. The subset denotes: CD45RA+ positively selected. In DNA, the CDR3 is TGTGCCACCAGCAGAGTGTCGGGAAGGTGGGGCGAGCAGTACTTC. Protein product: CATSRVSGRWGEQYF. The whole variable domain, remainder taken from reference TRBV15 and TRBJ2-7, is DAMVIQNPRYQVTQFGKPVTLSCSQTLNHNVMYWYQQKSSQAPKLLFHYYDKDFNNEADTPDNFQSRRPNTSFCFLDIRSPGLGDTAMYLCATSRVSGRWGEQYFGPGTRLTVT.